The sequence of this T cell receptor (beta chain) was determined in a study of response to subunit inactivated influenza vaccine. Study results and limitations: Each seasonal influenza vaccination recruits few new T cells, the authors suggested.

Germline lookup yields CDR1 WSHSY and CDR2 SAAADI. Between the trimmed V and J ends, which lost 5 bases and 0 bases, there was a span of 8 bases. CDR3 length: 13 amino acids. TCRdb itself ran the RT-PCR reads through MiXCR, one entry per CDR3 protein. In the table there are around 520,000 distinct CDR3 sequences, approximately 12% of which are singletons. There are a few counts of this clonotype. Its antigen is not identified. The chain combines TRBV10-2 with TRBJ2-7, with D unclear. This material consisted of PBMCs from blood, taken on the day of vaccination. This receptor was obtained from a man aged 50 to 59 who received an inactivated influenza vaccine. The CDR3 DNA reads as TGCGCCAGCAGTCCAGAGTTCTCCTACGAGCAGTACTTC. This gives the protein CASSPEFSYEQYF.